A selection of T cell receptor beta chains follows, all from one sample in a study of T cells in localized non-small cell lung cancer. Clones were sequenced by immunoSEQ multiplex PCR, and TCRdb holds only the in-frame ones, with some missing. Of tens of thousands of clones listed, over 75% are singletons. Here the sequenced sample was peripheral blood, taken before any cancer treatment. The receptors were gathered from a female donor of 60 years or more with stage I lung adenocarcinoma. Each CDR3 is given with its conserved first and last residue. D genes are given only for firm matches. Size tells how often a clone was seen (once, few, many) or the class of an expanded clone, and some rows leave it out.

D gene,J gene,V gene,clone size,CDR3 protein,CDR3 DNA
TRBD2,TRBJ2-3,TRBV4-3,.,CASSQGYTSGGADTQYF,TGCGCCAGCAGCCAAGGGTATACTAGCGGGGGGGCAGATACGCAGTATTTT
.,TRBJ2-7,TRBV18,.,CASSQGPRWEQYF,TGTGCCAGCTCACAGGGTCCCCGCTGGGAGCAGTACTTC
.,TRBJ1-1,TRBV7-4,few,CASSPSATGNTEAFF,TGTGCCAGCAGCCCGTCCGCGACAGGGAACACTGAAGCTTTCTTT
.,TRBJ1-1,TRBV7-2,.,CASSFFGGMNTEAFF,TGTGCCAGCAGCTTTTTCGGAGGGATGAACACTGAAGCTTTCTTT
TRBD1,TRBJ2-1,TRBV4-2,.,CASSAPGQGASEQFF,TGTGCCAGCAGCGCACCGGGACAGGGGGCCAGTGAGCAGTTCTTC
.,TRBJ2-5,TRBV30,once,CAWTSRGRGSQETQYF,TGTGCCTGGACCTCACGGGGCAGGGGATCCCAAGAGACCCAGTACTTC
.,TRBJ2-1,TRBV9,.,CASSVGIETNEQFF,TGTGCCAGCAGCGTAGGCATAGAGACCAATGAGCAGTTCTTC
.,TRBJ2-4,TRBV5-1,once,CASSLAAKNIQYF,TGCGCCAGCAGCTTGGCCGCCAAAAACATTCAGTACTTC
TRBD2,TRBJ2-7,TRBV7-7,.,CASSLGAGGSYEQYF,TGTGCCAGCAGCTTAGGAGCGGGGGGGTCCTACGAGCAGTACTTC
.,TRBJ1-2,TRBV30,.,CAWSVLRRPGYTF,TGTGCCTGGAGTGTACTAAGGAGGCCCGGCTACACCTTC
TRBD2,TRBJ2-1,TRBV9,.,CASSVKGLAGYNEQFF,TGTGCCAGCAGCGTAAAGGGACTAGCGGGCTACAATGAGCAGTTCTTC
.,TRBJ1-2,TRBV2,.,CASTDRTVTGYTF,TGTGCCAGCACCGATCGGACAGTGACGGGCTACACCTTC
.,TRBJ1-3,TRBV18,.,CASSPRAGVQNTIYF,TGTGCCAGCTCACCCCGGGCAGGGGTCCAAAACACCATATATTTT
.,TRBJ1-1,TRBV21-1,.,CASSEGPQVENTEAFF,TGTGCCAGCAGCGAGGGACCGCAGGTAGAAAACACTGAAGCTTTCTTT
.,TRBJ1-5,TRBV6-1,.,CASSERAFQPQHF,TGTGCCAGCAGTGAGAGGGCTTTCCAGCCCCAGCATTTT